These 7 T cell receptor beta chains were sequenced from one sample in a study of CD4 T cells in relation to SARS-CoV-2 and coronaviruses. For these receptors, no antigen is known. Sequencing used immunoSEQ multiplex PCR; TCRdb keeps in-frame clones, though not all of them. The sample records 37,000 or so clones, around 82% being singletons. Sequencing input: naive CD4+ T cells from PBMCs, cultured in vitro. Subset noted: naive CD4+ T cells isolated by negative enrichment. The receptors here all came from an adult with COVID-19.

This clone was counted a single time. CDR3 amino acids: CASSLQYGYQPQHF. The CDR3 region has the DNA TGTGCCAGCAGTTTACAATACGGGTATCAGCCCCAGCATTTT. The chain uses TRBV28 and TRBJ1-5; D not resolved. This CDR3 contains 14 residues. Trimming took off 2 bases at V and 5 bases at J, with 10 bases between the two ends. Per the germline V gene, CDR1 is MDHEN and CDR2 is SYDVKM.

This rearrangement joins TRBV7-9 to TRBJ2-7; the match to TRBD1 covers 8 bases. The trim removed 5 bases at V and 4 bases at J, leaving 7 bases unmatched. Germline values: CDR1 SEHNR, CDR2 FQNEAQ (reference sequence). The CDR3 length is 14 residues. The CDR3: CASSPGQESYEQYF. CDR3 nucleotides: TGTGCCAGCAGCCCGGGACAGGAAAGTTACGAGCAGTACTTC.

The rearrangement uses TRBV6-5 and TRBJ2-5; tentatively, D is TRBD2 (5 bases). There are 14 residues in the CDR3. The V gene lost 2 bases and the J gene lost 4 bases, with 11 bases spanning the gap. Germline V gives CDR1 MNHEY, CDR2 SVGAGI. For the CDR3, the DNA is TGTGCCAGCAGTTACGATCGCGGGTTAGAGACCCAGTACTTC. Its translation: CASSYDRGLETQYF.

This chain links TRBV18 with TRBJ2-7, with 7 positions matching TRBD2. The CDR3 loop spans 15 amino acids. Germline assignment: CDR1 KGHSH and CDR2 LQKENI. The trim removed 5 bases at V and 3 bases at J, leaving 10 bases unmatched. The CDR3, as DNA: TGTGCCAGCTCATCACAAGCGGGACTATACTACGAGCAGTACTTC. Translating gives CASSSQAGLYYEQYF.

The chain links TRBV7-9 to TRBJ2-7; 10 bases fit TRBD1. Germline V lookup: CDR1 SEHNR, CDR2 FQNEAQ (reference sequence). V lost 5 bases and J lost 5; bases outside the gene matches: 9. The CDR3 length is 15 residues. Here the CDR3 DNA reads TGTGCCAGCAGCAAACACCGGGACAGGGGTGACGAGCAGTACTTC. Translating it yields CASSKHRDRGDEQYF. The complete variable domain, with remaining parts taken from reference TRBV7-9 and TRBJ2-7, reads DTGVSQNPRHKITKRGQNVTFRCDPISEHNRLYWYRQTLGQGPEFLTYFQNEAQLEKSRLLSDRFSAERPKGSFSTLEIQRTEQGDSAMYLCASSKHRDRGDEQYFGPGTRLTVT.

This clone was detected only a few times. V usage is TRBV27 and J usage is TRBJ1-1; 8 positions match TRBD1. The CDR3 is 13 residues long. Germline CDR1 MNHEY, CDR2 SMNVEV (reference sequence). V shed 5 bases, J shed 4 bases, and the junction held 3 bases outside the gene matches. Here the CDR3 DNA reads TGTGCCAGCAGTCCCGACAGGGGCACTGAAGCTTTCTTT. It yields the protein CASSPDRGTEAFF.

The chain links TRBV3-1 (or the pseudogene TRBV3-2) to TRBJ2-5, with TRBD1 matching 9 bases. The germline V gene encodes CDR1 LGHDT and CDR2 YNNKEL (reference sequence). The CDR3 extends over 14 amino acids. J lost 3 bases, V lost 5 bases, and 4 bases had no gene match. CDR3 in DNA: TGTGCCAGCAGCACCCGACAGGGGGAAGAGACCCAGTACTTC. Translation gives CASSTRQGEETQYF.